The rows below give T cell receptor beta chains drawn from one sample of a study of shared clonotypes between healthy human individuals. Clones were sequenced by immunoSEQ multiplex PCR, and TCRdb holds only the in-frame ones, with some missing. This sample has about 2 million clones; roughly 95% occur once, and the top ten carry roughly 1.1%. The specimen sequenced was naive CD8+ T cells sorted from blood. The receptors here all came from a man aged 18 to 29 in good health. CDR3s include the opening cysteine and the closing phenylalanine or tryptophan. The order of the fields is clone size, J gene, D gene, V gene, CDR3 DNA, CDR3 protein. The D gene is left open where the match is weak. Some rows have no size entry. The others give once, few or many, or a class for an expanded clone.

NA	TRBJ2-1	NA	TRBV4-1	TGCGCCAGCAGCCAAGAGGTCGTTAGCTCCTACAATGAGCAGTTCTTC	CASSQEVVSSYNEQFF
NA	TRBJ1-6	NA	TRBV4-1	TGCGCCAGCAGCCCAAATACAGAGGGGGCCTATAATTCACCCCTCCACTTT	CASSPNTEGAYNSPLHF
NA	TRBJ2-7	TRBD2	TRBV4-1	TGCGCCAGCAGCCAAGCAGAAGCGGGAGGCTCCTACGAGCAGTACTTC	CASSQAEAGGSYEQYF
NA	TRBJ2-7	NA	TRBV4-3	TGCGCCAGCAGCCAAGAGAGACAGGTTGGCCCCTACGAGCAGTACTTC	CASSQERQVGPYEQYF
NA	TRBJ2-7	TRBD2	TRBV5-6	TGTGCCAGCAGCACTAGCGGGAGGGCCGGCGAGCAGTACTTC	CASSTSGRAGEQYF
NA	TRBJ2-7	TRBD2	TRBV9	TGTGCCAGCAGCGAGGCCAGCGGGACCTCCTACGAGCAGTACTTC	CASSEASGTSYEQYF
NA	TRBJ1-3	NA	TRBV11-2	TGTGCCAGCAGCCCAGGCTTATACTCTGGAAACACCATATATTTT	CASSPGLYSGNTIYF
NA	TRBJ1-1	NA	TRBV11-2	TGTGCCAGCAGCGCCCCGGGACTCATGAACACTGAAGCTTTCTTT	CASSAPGLMNTEAFF
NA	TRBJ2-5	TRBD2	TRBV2	TGTGCCACCAGTACTAGCGGGGGAGCGTACCAAGAGACCCAGTACTTC	CATSTSGGAYQETQYF
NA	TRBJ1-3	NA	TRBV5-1	TGCGCCAGCAGCTTGACCGAGACCGGAGGGACTGGAAACACCATATATTTT	CASSLTETGGTGNTIYF
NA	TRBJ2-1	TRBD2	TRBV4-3	TGCGCCAGCAGCCCGGAATGGGGTAGCGGGAGGGCCGTGGAGCAGTTCTTC	CASSPEWGSGRAVEQFF
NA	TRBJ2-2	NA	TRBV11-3	TGTGCCAGCAGCTCGCCAGGGGACACCGGGGAGCTGTTTTTT	CASSSPGDTGELFF
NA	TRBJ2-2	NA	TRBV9	TGTGCCAGCAGCGTAGTGCTCACCGGGGAGCTGTTTTTT	CASSVVLTGELFF
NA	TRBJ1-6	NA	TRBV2	TGTGCCAGCAGTGAATCCGGCAGGACTTATAATTCACCCCTCCACTTT	CASSESGRTYNSPLHF
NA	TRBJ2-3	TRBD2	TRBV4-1	TGCGCCAGCACGTCCAGTAGCGGGGATGATACGCAGTATTTT	CASTSSSGDDTQYF
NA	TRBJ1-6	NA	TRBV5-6	TGCGCCAGCAGCCAAGATTGGAACAGCAATTCACCCCTCCACTTT	CASSQDWNSNSPLHF
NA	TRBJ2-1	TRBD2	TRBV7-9	TGTGCCAGCAGCTTATTCGTAGCGGGGAACAATGAGCAGTTCTTC	CASSLFVAGNNEQFF
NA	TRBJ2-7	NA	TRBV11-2	TGTGCCAGCAGCTTACAGGGCCCCTACGAGCAGTACTTC	CASSLQGPYEQYF
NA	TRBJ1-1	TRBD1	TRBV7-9	TGTGCCAGCAGCTCGACCAACAGGGGAAAGAACACTGAAGCTTTCTTT	CASSSTNRGKNTEAFF
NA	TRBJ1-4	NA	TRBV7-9	TGTGCCAGCAGTTCAACACGGACAGCGGGGGAAAAACTGTTTTTT	CASSSTRTAGEKLFF
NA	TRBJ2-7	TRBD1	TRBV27	TGTGCCAGCAGTCTAACAGGGGGGGAGCAGTACTTC	CASSLTGGEQYF
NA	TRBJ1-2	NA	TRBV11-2	TGTGCCAGCAGCTTAGGAAGATACTATGGCTACACCTTC	CASSLGRYYGYTF
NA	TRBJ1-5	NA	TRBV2	TGTGCCAGCAGTGGGGGCAACAATCAGCCCCAGCATTTT	CASSGGNNQPQHF
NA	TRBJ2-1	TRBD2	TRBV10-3	TGTGCCATCAGTGAGTTTTCTAGCGGGGCACGAAACAATGAGCAGTTCTTC	CAISEFSSGARNNEQFF
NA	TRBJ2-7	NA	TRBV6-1	TGTGCCAGCAGTGAAGCGGGTTACGAGCAGTACTTC	CASSEAGYEQYF
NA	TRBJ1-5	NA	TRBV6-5	TGTGCCAGCAGTTACGGGGGTCATCAGCCCCAGCATTTT	CASSYGGHQPQHF
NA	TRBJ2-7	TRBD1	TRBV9	TGTGCCAGCAGCGTAGGAGGGGGCGGCGACGAGCAGTACTTC	CASSVGGGGDEQYF
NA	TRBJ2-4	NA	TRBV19	TGTGCCAGTAGTATCAAAGACGGAGCCAAAAACATTCAGTACTTC	CASSIKDGAKNIQYF
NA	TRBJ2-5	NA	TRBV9	TGTGCCAGCAGCGCTGGGGGGGAGACCCAGTACTTC	CASSAGGETQYF
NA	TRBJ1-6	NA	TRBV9	TGTGCCAGCAGCGAAAGGGCGTCAGGGGACTTGTCCTATAATTCACCCCTCCACTTT	CASSERASGDLSYNSPLHF
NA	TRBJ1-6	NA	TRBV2	TGTGCCAGCAGCCCCTTCCTTAATTCACCCCTCCACTTT	CASSPFLNSPLHF
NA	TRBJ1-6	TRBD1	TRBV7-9	TGTGCCAGCAGCTTTAGTAAGGGACAGGGGGACAATTCACCCCTCCACTTT	CASSFSKGQGDNSPLHF
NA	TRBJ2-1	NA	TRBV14	TGTGCCAGCAGCCAATGGGGCGGAGACTACAATGAGCAGTTCTTC	CASSQWGGDYNEQFF
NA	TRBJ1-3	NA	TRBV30	TGTGCCTGGACCAGGGGTACTGGAAACACCATATATTTT	CAWTRGTGNTIYF
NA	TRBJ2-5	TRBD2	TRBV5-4	TGTGCCAGCAGCTCTTGGGAGGGCAGGGAGACCCAGTACTTC	CASSSWEGRETQYF
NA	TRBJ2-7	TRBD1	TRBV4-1	TGCGCCAGCAGCCAACAGGGGGCTGACTACGAGCAGTACTTC	CASSQQGADYEQYF
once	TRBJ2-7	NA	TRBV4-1	TGCGCCAGCAGCCAAAAGGAGGGCATCGGCTACGAGCAGTACTTC	CASSQKEGIGYEQYF
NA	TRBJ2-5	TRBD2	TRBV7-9	TGTGCCAGCAGCCCAGCCGGGACTAGCGTTCTTCAAGAGACCCAGTACTTC	CASSPAGTSVLQETQYF
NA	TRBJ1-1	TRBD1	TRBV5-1	TGCGCCAGCAGCTCCACAGGGGGCTTCACTGAAGCTTTCTTT	CASSSTGGFTEAFF
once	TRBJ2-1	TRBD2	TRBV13	TGTGCCAGCAGCTCCGGACTAGCGCACAATGAGCAGTTCTTC	CASSSGLAHNEQFF
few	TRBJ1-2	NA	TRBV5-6	TGTGCCAGCAGCTTGGACAGGGATGGCTACACCTTC	CASSLDRDGYTF